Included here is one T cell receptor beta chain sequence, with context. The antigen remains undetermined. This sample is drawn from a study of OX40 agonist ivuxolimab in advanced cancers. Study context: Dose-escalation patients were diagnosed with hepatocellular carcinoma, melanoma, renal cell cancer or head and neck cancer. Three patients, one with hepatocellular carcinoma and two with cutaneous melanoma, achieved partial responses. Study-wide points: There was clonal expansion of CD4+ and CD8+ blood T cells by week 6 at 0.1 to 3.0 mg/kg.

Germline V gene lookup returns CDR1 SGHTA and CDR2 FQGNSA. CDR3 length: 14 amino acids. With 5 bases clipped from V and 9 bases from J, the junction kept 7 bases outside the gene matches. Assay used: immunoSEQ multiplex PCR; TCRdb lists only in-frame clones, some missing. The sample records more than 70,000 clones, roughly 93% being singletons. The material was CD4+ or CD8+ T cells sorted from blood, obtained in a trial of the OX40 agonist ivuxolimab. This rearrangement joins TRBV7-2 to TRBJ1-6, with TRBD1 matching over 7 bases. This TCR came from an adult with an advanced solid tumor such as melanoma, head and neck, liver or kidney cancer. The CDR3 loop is CASSPRQGGSPLHF. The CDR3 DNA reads TGTGCCAGCAGCCCCCGACAGGGAGGTTCACCCCTCCACTTT. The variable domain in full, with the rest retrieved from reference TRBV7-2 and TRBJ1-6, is GAGVSQSPSNKVTEKGKDVELRCDPISGHTALYWYRQSLGQGLEFLIYFQGNSAPDKSGLPSDRFSAERTGGSVSTLTIQRTQQEDSAVYLCASSPRQGGSPLHFGNGTRLTVT.